Sequencing of this TCR beta chain was carried out in a study of vaccination and CD4 T cells after COVID-19. The treatment: approximately 10-day PBMC culture with coronavirus spike peptide pools or control peptides (ViraFEST assay). The ViraFEST method relied on peptide pools to expand antigen-specific T cells, followed by TCR sequencing. Cultured CD4+ T cells had their DNA profiled by the Oncomine TCR Beta short-read assay. TCRdb analysed the PCR reads with MiXCR anew, one entry per CDR3 protein. The sample holds about 10,000 distinct CDR3 sequences, over 60% seen once. Comments on this clonotype: Its antigen is as yet unknown.

Trimming cost V 3 bases and J 5 bases, with 13 bases left between them. The CDR3 loop spans 14 amino acids. Germline CDR1 and CDR2: MDHEN and SYDVKM. The source material was CD4+ T cells from blood, cultured in vitro. The rearrangement joins TRBV28 to TRBJ2-5; D ambiguous. This TCR was recovered from a human donor who had recovered from COVID-19. The CDR3 bases are TGTGCCAGCAGTTTGCCCCCTCTGACCGAGACCCAGTACTTC. This sequence encodes CASSLPPLTETQYF.